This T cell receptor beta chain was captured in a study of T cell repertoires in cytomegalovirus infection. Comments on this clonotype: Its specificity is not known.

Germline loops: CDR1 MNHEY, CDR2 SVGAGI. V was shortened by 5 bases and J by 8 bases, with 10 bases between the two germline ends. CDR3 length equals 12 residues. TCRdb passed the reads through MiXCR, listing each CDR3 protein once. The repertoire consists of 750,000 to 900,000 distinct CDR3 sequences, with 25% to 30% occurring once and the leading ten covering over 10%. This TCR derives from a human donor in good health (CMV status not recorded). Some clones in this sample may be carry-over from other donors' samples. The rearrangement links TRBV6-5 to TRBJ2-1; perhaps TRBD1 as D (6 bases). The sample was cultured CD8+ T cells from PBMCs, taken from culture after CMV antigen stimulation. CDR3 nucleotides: TGTGCCAGCAGTACAGGGTACGATGAGCAGTTCTTC. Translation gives CASSTGYDEQFF.